The TCR beta chain described here comes from a study of T cells in Graves' hyperthyroidism and ophthalmopathy. Study context: Before treatment of any kind, peripheral blood was taken at initial diagnosis.

Absence of ophthalmopathy progression within 18 months defined stable Graves' hyperthyroidism. Amplification of TCR beta CDR3 regions was performed using RNA transcripts as template. Researchers ran a first-round RT-PCR on the TCR CDR3 using the HTBI primer set. TCRdb analysed the multiplex PCR reads with MiXCR anew, one entry per CDR3 protein. Among around 500,000 distinct CDR3 sequences listed, approximately 15% were seen once. Input material: blood. This TCR was recovered from a woman between 18 and 30 years old with Graves' hyperthyroidism.

As DNA, the CDR3 is TGTGCCAGCAGTCCGTCGTGGAGCGGGAGCCCGTCTGGGGCCAACGTCCTGACTTTC. Protein product: CASSPSWSGSPSGANVLTF. The chain joins TRBV27 to TRBJ2-6; 8 nucleotides align to TRBD2. V shed 5 bases and J 1 base; nucleotides not matched to a gene: 13. The CDR3 is made up of 19 amino acids. CDR1 is MNHEY, CDR2 SMNVEV, per germline (reference sequence).